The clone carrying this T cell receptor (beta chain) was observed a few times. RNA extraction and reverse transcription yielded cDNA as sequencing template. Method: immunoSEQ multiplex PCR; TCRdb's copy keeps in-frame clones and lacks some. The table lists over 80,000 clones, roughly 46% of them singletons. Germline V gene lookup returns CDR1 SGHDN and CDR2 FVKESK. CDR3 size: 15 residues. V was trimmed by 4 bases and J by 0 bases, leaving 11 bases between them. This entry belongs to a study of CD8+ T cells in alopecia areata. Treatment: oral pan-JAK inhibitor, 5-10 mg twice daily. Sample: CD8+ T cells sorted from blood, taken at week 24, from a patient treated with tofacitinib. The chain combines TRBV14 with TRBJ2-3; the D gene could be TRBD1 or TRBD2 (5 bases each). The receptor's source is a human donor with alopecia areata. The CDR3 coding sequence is TGTGCCAGCAGCCCGGCCGGGGACAGCACAGATACGCAGTATTTT. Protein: CASSPAGDSTDTQYF.